One and the same sample provided the 7 T cell receptor beta chains below, sequenced in a study of molecular identifiers for immune sequencing clone quantification. TCRdb used MiXCR to reprocess the PCR reads, holding one entry per CDR3 protein. The sample carries over 600,000 distinct CDR3 sequences, just under 20% recorded once. Input material: naive CD8+ T cells from blood, with Jurkat cell RNA spiked in. The subset: FACS-sorted CD8+CD4-CCR7+CD45RA+ naive T cells. The origin of the receptors is a human donor in good health. Some libraries in this study had Jurkat cell RNA spiked in.

This clonotype has at least ten counts. V gene TRBV20-1 combines with J gene TRBJ2-5; D is ambiguous. Germline V gene data show CDR1 as DFQATT and CDR2 as SNEGSKA (reference sequence). The V and J ends lost 6 bases and 5 bases respectively, with 7 bases between them. CDR3 length equals 10 residues. The CDR3 sequence: CSAPRETQYF. DNA of the CDR3: TGCAGTGCACCAAGGGAGACCCAGTACTTC.

This clonotype occurred a few times. The chain recombines TRBV5-5 with TRBJ1-2; D possibly corresponds to TRBD1 (5 bases). V was shortened by 4 bases and J by 3 bases, with 13 bases between the two germline ends. There are 14 residues in the CDR3. CDR1 is SGHKS, CDR2 YYEKEE, per germline (reference sequence). The CDR3 loop is CASSLMPGDYGYTF. In DNA, the CDR3 is TGTGCCAGCAGCCTCATGCCGGGGGACTATGGCTACACCTTC.

This clonotype was recorded many times. The V and J genes are TRBV6-5 and TRBJ1-6; a weak D match, TRBD1 (5 bases). Germline assignment: CDR1 MNHEY and CDR2 SVGAGI. The CDR3 consists of 15 residues. The V and J ends lost 2 bases and 5 bases respectively, with 10 bases between them. The CDR3 reads CASSYLTENNSPLHF. The DNA of the CDR3 is TGTGCCAGCAGTTACCTGACAGAAAATAATTCACCCCTCCACTTT.

This clonotype was detected ten times or more. The chain is built from TRBV28 and TRBJ1-4; a weak D match, TRBD1 (6 bases). CDR3 size: 14 residues. The germline gives CDR1 MDHEN, CDR2 SYDVKM. Deletions cut 3 bases from V and 4 bases from J, with 9 bases between. The CDR3 loop is CASSFQGFNEKLFF. The DNA for the CDR3 is TGTGCCAGCAGTTTTCAGGGGTTTAATGAAAAACTGTTTTTT.

This clonotype was counted many times. The rearrangement uses TRBV29-1 and TRBJ1-5; 10 bases map to TRBD1. Germline V gene sequence: CDR1 SQVTM, CDR2 ANQGSEA. Trimming removed 4 bases from V and 4 bases from J; junction bases left unmatched: 4. CDR3 length: 14 residues. The CDR3 here is CSVVSGQGNQPQHF. DNA for the CDR3: TGCAGCGTTGTTTCGGGACAGGGGAATCAGCCCCAGCATTTT.

Turning to this clonotype: It may be a read error: a sequence one base away is much more abundant. The chain uses TRBV13 and TRBJ2-3; 9 bases match TRBD1. Germline lookup yields CDR1 PRHDT and CDR2 FYEKMQ (reference sequence). CDR3 length: 15 amino acids. The CDR3: CPSSLDRGSGDTQYF. The CDR3 bases are TGTCCCAGCAGCTTAGACAGGGGGTCAGGAGATACGCAGTATTTT.

As to this clonotype: A much larger clone differs by one base, so this may be a read error. The V call is TRBV6-5, the J call TRBJ2-7; D unclear. The CDR3 is 14 amino acids. CDR1 and CDR2 (germline): MNHEY, SVGAGI. In nucleotides, the CDR3 is TGTGCCAGCAGTTATGGCTCCGGAGCGTACGGGCAGTACTTC. It yields the protein CASSYGSGAYGQYF.